This TCR beta chain appears in the sequencing data of a study of blood T cell repertoires in COVID-19. Turning to the study itself: The United States, Italy and Spain supplied acute and convalescent COVID-19 samples. The cDNA or gDNA used as material had been derived from T cells, B-cell-depleted T cells, or PBMCs.

The germline CDR1 and CDR2 sequences are MRHNA and SNTAGT. V shed 5 bases and J shed 5 bases, with 6 bases lying between them. The CDR3 length is 11 residues. Measured with immunoSEQ multiplex PCR; TCRdb has only the in-frame clones, and not every one. In the table there are about 100,000 clones, about 80% of which are singletons. Source material: peripheral blood. This clonotype was sampled from a woman aged 70-85 years with acute or convalescent COVID-19. The chain links TRBV6-4 to TRBJ1-1; tentative D call: TRBD1 (5 bases). The CDR3 DNA sequence: TGTGCCAGCAGTCCAGGGACTGAAGCTTTCTTT. Encoded protein: CASSPGTEAFF.